The 25 T cell receptor beta chains below were found in one sample sequenced in a study of CD8+ T cells in alopecia areata. Sequencing templates came from extracted RNA that was reverse transcribed into cDNA. Assay: immunoSEQ multiplex PCR; the TCRdb copy retains only in-frame clones and omits some. In the table there are 170,000 or so clones, roughly 50% of which are singletons. Treatment of the sample: oral pan-JAK inhibitor, 5-10 mg twice daily. The sample in question was CD8+ T cells sorted from blood, obtained at week 24, from a patient treated with tofacitinib. The receptors come from a human donor with alopecia areata.

V is TRBV6-5 and J is TRBJ1-1; D unclear. The CDR3 spans 16 residues. Germline CDR1 reads MNHEY; CDR2 reads SVGAGI. Trimming stripped 2 bases from V and 0 bases from J, with 13 bases between. Written as DNA, the CDR3 is TGTGCCAGCAGTTACCTGGGAGGAGCCTTGAACACTGAAGCTTTCTTT. Amino acids: CASSYLGGALNTEAFF.

The CDR3: CAWSLRHPGQGGEQYF. The DNA of the CDR3 is TGTGCCTGGAGCCTGCGGCACCCGGGACAGGGGGGCGAGCAGTACTTC. The V and J genes are TRBV30 and TRBJ2-7; 11 bases line up with TRBD1. The length of the CDR3 is 16 residues. V shed 3 bases, J shed 6 bases, and the junction held 13 bases outside the gene matches. Germline assignment: CDR1 GTSNPN and CDR2 SVGIG (reference sequence).

The chain joins TRBV27 to TRBJ1-5; D is unresolved. Between the trimmed V and J ends, which lost 2 bases and 4 bases, there was a span of 9 bases. Germline CDR1 is MNHEY and CDR2 is SMNVEV (reference sequence). The CDR3 is 14 residues long. Here the CDR3 DNA reads TGTGCCAGCAGTTTAGGAGGACTTAATCAGCCCCAGCATTTT. This sequence encodes CASSLGGLNQPQHF.

J is TRBJ2-1 and V is TRBV5-5; possibly TRBD1 for D (5 bases). This CDR3 has 16 residues. The germline V gene encodes CDR1 SGHKS and CDR2 YYEKEE (reference sequence). The germline V and J ends were trimmed by 3 bases and 0 bases, with 13 bases remaining between them. In DNA form, the CDR3 reads TGTGCCAGCAGCTCGATGGGGCTTAGCTCCTACAATGAGCAGTTCTTC. Translating it yields CASSSMGLSSYNEQFF.

The chain is built from TRBV15 and TRBJ2-3, with TRBD2 matching over 10 bases. Looked up from germline, CDR1 is LNHNV and CDR2 is YYDKDF (reference sequence). CDR3 length: 17 residues. Trimming cost V 5 bases and J 5 bases; bases outside gene matches: 13. This chain's CDR3 is CATSPQGSGGALDTQYF. The CDR3 nucleotides read TGTGCCACCAGCCCGCAGGGGAGCGGGGGGGCATTAGATACGCAGTATTTT.

This clone has just a few counts. The chain joins TRBV25-1 to TRBJ2-3; TRBD1 matches 7 bases. The CDR3 extends over 14 amino acids. J lost 1 base, V lost 2 bases, and 0 bases had no gene match. CDR1 and CDR2 from the germline V gene are MGHDK and SYGVNS. The CDR3 spells CASSEGQGTDTQYF. DNA for the CDR3: TGTGCCAGCAGTGAAGGACAGGGCACAGATACGCAGTATTTT.

This chain links TRBV4-2 with TRBJ2-3; D is uncertain. Germline V CDR1 and CDR2: LGHNA, YNFKEQ. V was shortened by 0 bases and J by 2 bases, with 3 bases between the two germline ends. The CDR3 contains 13 residues. The CDR3 DNA reads TGTGCCAGCAGCCAAGATGCCACAGATACGCAGTATTTT. Translated, it gives CASSQDATDTQYF.

This clone was counted between two and nine times. The chain joins TRBV6-6 to TRBJ1-6; D remains unclear. Germline values: CDR1 MNHNY, CDR2 SVGAGI (reference sequence). Deletions cut 6 bases from V and 16 bases from J, with 13 bases between. The length of the CDR3 is 11 residues. The CDR3 sequence: CASSHDQALHF. CDR3 sequence (DNA): TGTGCCAGCAGCCACGATCAGGCTCTCCACTTT.

J is TRBJ1-4 and V is TRBV4-3; the D is unclear. Germline V gene sequence: CDR1 LGHNA, CDR2 YSLEER. V lost 0 bases, J lost 7 bases, and 12 bases lay in between. This CDR3 has 15 amino acids. The CDR3 DNA reads as TGCGCCAGCAGCCAAGATCTGACCGATAGTGAAAAACTGTTTTTT. Protein: CASSQDLTDSEKLFF.

This clone was recorded a few times. The rearrangement links TRBV12-5 to TRBJ2-5; no clear D gene. Per germline, CDR1 LGHNT and CDR2 FRNRAP. This CDR3 region has 13 residues. V dropped 2 bases and J dropped 5 bases, with 9 bases sitting between them. CDR3 amino acids: CASGLQRVETQYF. The CDR3 DNA sequence: TGTGCTAGTGGTTTGCAGAGAGTGGAGACCCAGTACTTC.

The chain is built from TRBV15 and TRBJ1-1; TRBD1 might be the D (5 bases). The germline CDR1 and CDR2 sequences are LNHNV and YYDKDF (reference sequence). CDR3 size: 12 residues. Trimming stripped 6 bases from V and 11 bases from J, with 16 bases between. Here the CDR3 reads CATSKGQNRAFF. As DNA, the CDR3 is TGTGCCACCAGTAAGGGGCAGAACCGGGCTTTCTTT.

In DNA, the CDR3 is TGCGCCAGCGGTCCTAGCGGGGGGGCCGTAGTCCCCGGGGAGCTGTTTTTT. Its translation: CASGPSGGAVVPGELFF. This chain connects TRBV5-1 to TRBJ2-2; 12 positions agree with TRBD2. Germline V gives CDR1 SGHRS, CDR2 YFSETQ. Unmatched junction bases numbered 13, after V lost 7 bases and J lost 6 bases. The CDR3 spans 17 residues.

This clone has more than one count but fewer than ten. The chain combines TRBV9 with TRBJ2-6; TRBD1 is a possible D gene (6 bases). There are 17 residues in the CDR3. The V end lost 0 bases, the J end lost 4 bases, and 14 bases lay between the germline ends. From germline, CDR1 is SGDLS and CDR2 YYNGEE. The DNA for the CDR3 is TGTGCCAGCAGCGTAGCCTCGAGGGGGAGAGGGGCCAACGTCCTGACTTTC. It is translated as CASSVASRGRGANVLTF.

The V gene is TRBV19, the J gene TRBJ2-6; D remains unclear. Germline CDR1 LNHDA, CDR2 SQIVND (reference sequence). V gave up 5 bases and J gave up 2 bases, with 4 bases separating them. This CDR3 has 13 amino acids. CDR3 region: CASSSPGANVLTF. The DNA of the CDR3 is TGTGCCAGTAGTTCCCCTGGGGCCAACGTCCTGACTTTC.

This chain uses TRBV5-6 with TRBJ2-2; D gene unclear. Per the germline V gene, CDR1 is SGHDT and CDR2 is YYEEEE. The CDR3 runs 15 residues. With 4 bases removed from V and 0 bases from J, the gap between germline ends came to 10 bases. The CDR3 coding sequence is TGTGCCAGCAGCCCTCCCCCATCGAACACCGGGGAGCTGTTTTTT. This gives the protein CASSPPPSNTGELFF.

The chain uses TRBV6-5 and TRBJ2-7; weak D call: TRBD2 (6 bases). Trimming removed 2 bases from V and 5 bases from J, with 16 bases in between. Germline V gene lookup returns CDR1 MNHEY and CDR2 SVGAGI. This CDR3 comprises 15 residues. In DNA form, the CDR3 reads TGTGCCAGCAGTTACACCGGGACCGGGGAGGACGAGCAGTACTTC. Translating gives CASSYTGTGEDEQYF.

This clone has only a few counts. V and J are TRBV27 and TRBJ2-1; weak D call: TRBD1 (6 bases). This CDR3 spans 14 amino acids. CDR1 is MNHEY and CDR2 is SMNVEV in the germline V gene (reference sequence). V lost 5 bases to trimming and J lost 5 bases, with 13 bases between them. In DNA form, the CDR3 reads TGTGCCAGCAGTCACAGGGCCCCGGACAATGAGCAGTTCTTC. Its protein product is CASSHRAPDNEQFF.

V gene TRBV14 combines with J gene TRBJ1-2; tentatively, D is TRBD1 (5 bases). This CDR3 has 17 residues. V was cut by 0 bases and J by 1 base, with 15 bases left in between. The germline V gene has CDR1 SGHDN and CDR2 FVKESK. CDR3 bases: TGTGCCAGCAGCCAAGACAACGCGATAGGGGATAACTATGGCTACACCTTC. Protein: CASSQDNAIGDNYGYTF.

The sample holds many counts of this clone. The genes are TRBV9 and TRBJ2-7; 9 bases match TRBD1. Trimming at V came to 2 bases and at J to 1 base, leaving 7 bases not matched to a gene. The CDR3 sequence is 16 residues long. CDR1 is SGDLS and CDR2 is YYNGEE in the germline V gene. CDR3 residues: CASSVEGTGPSYEQYF. CDR3 in DNA: TGTGCCAGCAGCGTCGAAGGGACAGGGCCGTCCTACGAGCAGTACTTC.

The V and J genes are TRBV7-6 and TRBJ1-1; tentative D call: TRBD1 (5 bases). The germline V and J ends were trimmed by 4 bases and 0 bases, with 9 bases remaining between them. Germline V gives CDR1 SGHVS, CDR2 FNYEAQ. The CDR3 loop spans 14 amino acids. The CDR3 spells CASSSDTVNTEAFF. The CDR3, as DNA: TGTGCCAGCAGCTCGGACACGGTGAACACTGAAGCTTTCTTT.

This chain links TRBV19 with TRBJ2-1, with unresolved D. The germline CDR1 and CDR2 sequences are LNHDA and SQIVND (reference sequence). Trimming pared 2 bases from V and 6 bases from J, leaving 5 bases between. This CDR3 comprises 12 residues. The chain's CDR3 is CASSISSNEQFF. As DNA, the CDR3 is TGTGCCAGTAGTATATCTTCCAATGAGCAGTTCTTC.

This clone was seen more than once but under ten times. The V gene is TRBV6-5, the J gene TRBJ2-7; 7 nucleotides line up with TRBD2. The germline CDR1 and CDR2 sequences are MNHEY and SVGAGI. The CDR3 is 14 amino acids. V lost 4 bases to trimming and J lost 2 bases; unmatched junction nucleotides: 5. DNA for the CDR3: TGTGCCAGCAGTTTACAGCGGGGTCCCTACGAGCAGTACTTC. Its protein is CASSLQRGPYEQYF.

As to this clone: Other DNA sequences from this sample encode an identical CDR3 as well. The chain has TRBV30 and TRBJ1-1; D is undetermined. The CDR3 sequence is 12 residues long. Germline loops: CDR1 GTSNPN, CDR2 SVGIG (reference sequence). Trimming removed 2 bases at V and 2 bases at J, with 6 bases between. The CDR3 protein is CAWSFGNTEAFF. The CDR3 DNA follows: TGTGCCTGGAGTTTTGGAAACACTGAAGCTTTCTTT.

Concerning this clone itself: The same CDR3 also results from other DNA sequences found in this sample. The chain joins TRBV30 to TRBJ2-7; D is uncertain. Germline values: CDR1 GTSNPN, CDR2 SVGIG (reference sequence). CDR3 size: 12 residues. V lost 1 base and J 3 bases, leaving 7 bases between the germline ends. The chain's CDR3 is CAWSDSSYEQYF. The CDR3 bases are TGTGCCTGGAGTGACTCGAGCTACGAGCAGTACTTC.

This clone was seen only a few times. This chain links TRBV5-6 with TRBJ2-2; TRBD1 matches 8 bases. V trimming: 0 bases; J trimming: 2 bases; junction bases outside the gene matches: 6. Germline values: CDR1 SGHDT, CDR2 YYEEEE. This CDR3 has 17 amino acids. CDR3 loop: CASSLANTGGNTGELFF. In DNA, the CDR3 is TGTGCCAGCAGCTTGGCCAATACAGGGGGTAACACCGGGGAGCTGTTTTTT.